One and the same sample provided the 16 T cell receptor beta chains below, sequenced in a study of T cell changes during pregnancy in multiple sclerosis. Sequencing was performed with immunoSEQ multiplex PCR; in TCRdb, only in-frame clones are kept and a portion is missing. The data show 30,000 to 50,000 clones, 92% seen once. The sample here was CD4+ T cells from peripheral blood mononuclear cells, taken in the third trimester of pregnancy. These receptors originate from a female donor with multiple sclerosis, enrolled in a pregnancy study.

J is TRBJ2-3 and V is TRBV5-1, with 11 bases aligning to TRBD2. J lost 2 bases, V lost 3 bases, and 5 bases had no gene match. Germline CDR1 is SGHRS and CDR2 is YFSETQ. The CDR3 sequence is 16 residues long. CDR3 DNA sequence: TGCGCCAGCAGCTATGGGACTAGCGGCGACACAGATACGCAGTATTTT. This translates into CASSYGTSGDTDTQYF.

The rearrangement uses TRBV19 and TRBJ2-1, with 8 bases aligning to TRBD2. V shed 0 bases and J 6 bases; nucleotides not matched to a gene: 10. The length of the CDR3 is 17 residues. Germline V CDR1 and CDR2: LNHDA, SQIVND (reference sequence). The CDR3 region is CASSIDPPSGSGNEQFF. CDR3 nucleotide sequence: TGTGCCAGTAGTATAGATCCCCCCAGCGGGAGCGGCAATGAGCAGTTCTTC.

The CDR3 sequence is CAISEGVAGWGEQFF. In DNA form, the CDR3 reads TGTGCCATCAGTGAGGGGGTAGCGGGCTGGGGTGAGCAGTTCTTC. V and J are TRBV10-3 and TRBJ2-1; 7 positions agree with TRBD2. The ends lost 2 bases at V and 9 bases at J; junction bases unmatched: 10. CDR3 length equals 15 residues. The germline CDR1 and CDR2 sequences are ENHRY and SYGVKD.

The chain links TRBV28 to TRBJ1-2, with 8 bases that match TRBD1. Germline V gene sequence: CDR1 MDHEN, CDR2 SYDVKM. The CDR3 loop spans 12 amino acids. The V segment lost 5 bases and the J segment 6 bases; nucleotides outside the gene matches: 2. The CDR3 DNA is TGTGCCAGCAGTCTACAGGGGGATGGCTACACCTTC. This gives the protein CASSLQGDGYTF.

The V gene is TRBV18, the J gene TRBJ2-6; weak D call: TRBD2 (5 bases). The CDR3 consists of 19 residues. Trimming stripped 6 bases from V and 0 bases from J, with 21 bases between. The germline gives CDR1 KGHSH, CDR2 LQKENI. Written as DNA, the CDR3 is TGTGCCAGCTCCCTTAACGGGATCCGGTTCGGCTCTGGGGCCAACGTCCTGACTTTC. Translation gives CASSLNGIRFGSGANVLTF.

V is TRBV7-2 and J is TRBJ2-1; TRBD2 matches 12 bases. The germline CDR1 and CDR2 sequences are SGHTA and FQGNSA. The CDR3 runs to 14 residues. V lost 4 bases, J lost 6 bases, and 1 base stayed unmatched. The CDR3 spells CASSSLAGGNEQFF. For the CDR3, the DNA is TGTGCCAGCAGCTCACTAGCGGGGGGCAATGAGCAGTTCTTC.

V usage is TRBV13 and J usage is TRBJ2-3, with a tentative D call TRBD2 (5 bases). The CDR3 runs to 17 residues. In germline, CDR1 is PRHDT, CDR2 FYEKMQ (reference sequence). V was clipped by 1 base and J by 2 bases, with 16 bases between them. CDR3 bases: TGTGCCAGCAGCTTAGCCGCTTCTAGCTTACACACAGATACGCAGTATTTT. It specifies CASSLAASSLHTDTQYF. Combining the CDR3 with reference TRBV13 and TRBJ2-3 gives the whole variable domain AAGVIQSPRHLIKEKRETATLKCYPIPRHDTVYWYQQGPGQDPQFLISFYEKMQSDKGSIPDRFSAQQFSDYHSELNMSSLELGDSALYFCASSLAASSLHTDTQYFGPGTRLTVL.

CDR3 sequence (DNA): TGTGCCAGCTCACCATATAGACAGGGTCCGGTCGATGAGCAGTTCTTC. Translated: CASSPYRQGPVDEQFF. V usage is TRBV18 and J usage is TRBJ2-1; 7 positions match TRBD1. The CDR3 has 16 amino acids. Trimming cost V 2 bases and J 8 bases; bases outside gene matches: 12. Germline CDR1 reads KGHSH; CDR2 reads LQKENI. Using reference TRBV18 and TRBJ2-1 for the parts outside the CDR3, the full variable domain is NAGVMQNPRHLVRRRGQEARLRCSPMKGHSHVYWYRQLPEEGLKFMVYLQKENIIDESGMPKERFSAEFPKEGPSILRIQQVVRGDSAAYFCASSPYRQGPVDEQFFGPGTRLTVL.

The rearrangement uses TRBV11-2 and TRBJ2-1, with D tentatively TRBD2 (6 bases). The CDR3 runs 15 residues. Germline CDR1 is SGHAT and CDR2 is FQNNGV. V gave up 4 bases and J gave up 0 bases, with 10 bases separating them. The CDR3 DNA reads as TGTGCCAGCAGCTATCAGACTAGCTCCTACAATGAGCAGTTCTTC. It codes for CASSYQTSSYNEQFF. The whole variable domain, filled in from reference TRBV11-2 and TRBJ2-1, reads EAGVAQSPRYKIIEKRQSVAFWCNPISGHATLYWYQQILGQGPKLLIQFQNNGVVDDSQLPKDRFSAERLKGVDSTLKIQPAKLEDSAVYLCASSYQTSSYNEQFFGPGTRLTVL.

J is TRBJ1-2 and V is TRBV5-8, with 9 bases aligning to TRBD1. Germline V gene sequence: CDR1 SGHTS, CDR2 YDEGEE. This CDR3 comprises 15 residues. V shed 3 bases, J shed 4 bases, and the junction held 7 bases outside the gene matches. The CDR3 DNA sequence: TGTGCCAGCAGCTGGACGCCGGGACAGGGCTATGGCTACACCTTC. Its protein is CASSWTPGQGYGYTF. Full variable domain (rest looked up from reference TRBV5-8 and TRBJ1-2): EAGVTQSPTHLIKTRGQQATLRCSPISGHTSVYWYQQALGLGLQFLLWYDEGEERNRGNFPPRFSGRQFPNYSSELNVNALELEDSALYLCASSWTPGQGYGYTFGSGTRLTVV.

This clone has only a few counts. This rearrangement joins TRBV7-9 to TRBJ1-1; D is unresolved. The CDR3 loop spans 14 amino acids. V was pared by 1 base and J by 1 base, with 7 bases between. Germline CDR1 SEHNR, CDR2 FQNEAQ (reference sequence). CDR3: CASSLERTNTEAFF. The CDR3 region has the DNA TGTGCCAGCAGCTTAGAGCGGACGAACACTGAAGCTTTCTTT.

This chain links TRBV9 with TRBJ1-3; D not resolved. The CDR3 sequence is 11 residues long. The V gene's germline CDR1 is SGDLS and CDR2 YYNGEE. Deletions cut 3 bases from V and 5 bases from J, with 3 bases between. The chain's CDR3 is CASSDRNTIYF. CDR3 coding DNA: TGTGCCAGCAGCGATAGAAACACCATATATTTT.

The rearrangement uses TRBV5-4 and TRBJ1-4, with D tentatively TRBD1 (6 bases). This CDR3 is 18 amino acids long. Germline assignment: CDR1 SGHNT and CDR2 YYREEE (reference sequence). V shed 5 bases and J shed 4 bases, with 24 bases lying between them. The DNA of the CDR3 is TGTGCCAGCAGTCCTGAGCGGGGGGCGGGGAAGATTAATGAAAAACTGTTTTTT. Translation gives CASSPERGAGKINEKLFF.

This clone is a singleton in its sample. The chain uses TRBV4-3 and TRBJ2-7, with TRBD1 identical over 10 bases. The trim removed 0 bases at V and 4 bases at J, leaving 6 bases unmatched. CDR3 length equals 16 residues. Germline V CDR1 and CDR2: LGHNA, YSLEER. The CDR3: CASSQDGGQGRYEQYF. The CDR3 bases are TGCGCCAGCAGCCAAGACGGGGGACAGGGGAGATACGAGCAGTACTTC.

V is TRBV19 and J is TRBJ2-6; 8 bases agree with TRBD1. The CDR3 runs to 15 residues. Germline V lookup: CDR1 LNHDA, CDR2 SQIVND (reference sequence). Losses at the gene ends were 6 bases for V and 0 bases for J; bases not matched to a gene: 1. CDR3 region: CASSGQGSGANVLTF. The DNA for the CDR3 is TGTGCCAGTAGCGGACAGGGCTCTGGGGCCAACGTCCTGACTTTC.

The rearrangement joins TRBV5-1 to TRBJ2-7, with D possibly matching TRBD1 (5 bases). This CDR3 is built from 15 residues. Trimming removed 0 bases at V and 2 bases at J, with 12 bases between. Germline CDR1 is SGHRS and CDR2 is YFSETQ. CDR3: CASSLEGLDTYEQYF. DNA of the CDR3: TGCGCCAGCAGCTTGGAAGGTTTGGACACCTACGAGCAGTACTTC.